This passage covers 24 T cell receptor beta chains from one sample sequenced in a study of human thymus T cells. Only in-frame clones appear in the TCRdb table, and some are missing; sequencing was by immunoSEQ multiplex PCR. This sample has around 130,000 clones, with around 94% found just once. Corrective heart surgery yielded the resections from which the thymus tissue came. Source material: thymus tissue. Receptors originate from a boy in the first two years of life with a congenital heart defect but otherwise immunologically healthy.

This rearrangement joins TRBV4-2 to TRBJ2-5; 12 nucleotides line up with TRBD2. The CDR3 runs 15 residues. The V and J ends lost 4 bases and 9 bases, in that order; junction bases with no gene match: 9. Germline lookup yields CDR1 LGHNA and CDR2 YNFKEQ. The CDR3 coding sequence is TGTGCCAGCAGCCTGGGACTAGCGGGTTGGTGGGCCCAGTACTTC. It yields the protein CASSLGLAGWWAQYF.

The V gene is TRBV11-2, the J gene TRBJ2-5; 8 nucleotides align to TRBD2. CDR1 and CDR2 (germline): SGHAT, FQNNGV. The length of the CDR3 is 16 residues. V trimming: 0 bases; J trimming: 5 bases; junction bases outside the gene matches: 8. The CDR3 region is CASSLDPERGPETQYF. The CDR3 region has the DNA TGTGCCAGCAGCTTAGATCCCGAGCGGGGGCCTGAGACCCAGTACTTC.

The V call is TRBV10-2, the J call TRBJ2-3; maybe TRBD1 (6 bases). Germline V gives CDR1 WSHSY, CDR2 SAAADI. The V and J ends lost 9 bases and 3 bases respectively, with 19 bases between them. The CDR3 is 15 residues long. The CDR3 region has the DNA TGCGCCAGGAGCAGGGGCTGGACTTCAACAGATACGCAGTATTTT. It specifies CARSRGWTSTDTQYF.

This clone has only one observation. The rearrangement links TRBV9 to TRBJ1-2; 8 bases agree with TRBD1. Germline assignment: CDR1 SGDLS and CDR2 YYNGEE. CDR3 length: 18 amino acids. Trimming at V came to 4 bases and at J to 4 bases, leaving 18 bases not matched to a gene. The CDR3 spells CASSPQTGESTRGYGYTF. CDR3 coding DNA: TGTGCCAGCAGCCCCCAGACAGGGGAGAGCACTAGAGGCTATGGCTACACCTTC.

The chain couples TRBV5-1 to TRBJ2-5; no clear D gene. V lost 6 bases to trimming and J lost 2 bases, with 20 bases between them. CDR1 is SGHRS, CDR2 YFSETQ, per germline. This CDR3 spans 16 amino acids. The CDR3, as DNA: TGCGCCAGCACCAAAATTCCCAATACAGTTCAAGAGACCCAGTACTTC. As protein: CASTKIPNTVQETQYF.

The V gene is TRBV19, the J gene TRBJ1-3, with D possibly TRBD1 on 5 matching bases. The germline CDR1 and CDR2 sequences are LNHDA and SQIVND (reference sequence). The CDR3 contains 15 residues. Trimming took off 3 bases at V and 2 bases at J, with 11 bases between the two ends. The CDR3 DNA sequence: TGTGCCAGTAGTATCGGACGGGGCCCTGGAAACACCATATATTTT. Translated: CASSIGRGPGNTIYF. The full variable domain, in which reference TRBV19 and TRBJ1-3 provide the parts outside the CDR3, is DGGITQSPKYLFRKEGQNVTLSCEQNLNHDAMYWYRQDPGQGLRLIYYSQIVNDFQKGDIAEGYSVSREKKESFPLTVTSAQKNPTAFYLCASSIGRGPGNTIYFGEGSWLTVV.

The chain carries TRBV4-2 and TRBJ2-7, with D perhaps matching TRBD2 (6 bases). The CDR3 sequence is 15 residues long. Trimming took off 0 bases at V and 3 bases at J, with 12 bases between the two ends. Germline values: CDR1 LGHNA, CDR2 YNFKEQ. CDR3: CASSQDGEAYYEQYF. The CDR3 DNA reads as TGTGCCAGCAGCCAAGATGGGGAGGCTTACTACGAGCAGTACTTC.

The chain couples TRBV11-2 to TRBJ1-1; no clear D. Germline assignment: CDR1 SGHAT and CDR2 FQNNGV. The germline V and J ends were trimmed by 5 bases and 2 bases, with 15 bases remaining between them. This CDR3 has 15 residues. The CDR3 region has the DNA TGTGCCAGCAGCCCTCCCCTGGAGCCTAACACTGAAGCTTTCTTT. Translating gives CASSPPLEPNTEAFF.

The chain joins TRBV7-2 to TRBJ1-6; TRBD1 matches 8 bases. Losses at the gene ends were 5 bases for V and 9 bases for J; bases not matched to a gene: 6. The CDR3 has 14 residues. CDR1 is SGHTA and CDR2 is FQGNSA in the germline V gene. In DNA, the CDR3 is TGTGCCAGCAGCCCTGGGACAGGCGGTTCACCCCTCCACTTT. This encodes CASSPGTGGSPLHF. Variable domain in full (rest from reference TRBV7-2 and TRBJ1-6): GAGVSQSPSNKVTEKGKDVELRCDPISGHTALYWYRQSLGQGLEFLIYFQGNSAPDKSGLPSDRFSAERTGGSVSTLTIQRTQQEDSAVYLCASSPGTGGSPLHFGNGTRLTVT.

V and J are TRBV5-6 and TRBJ1-1; a weak D match, TRBD1 (5 bases). V dropped 4 bases and J dropped 10 bases, with 17 bases sitting between them. Germline values: CDR1 SGHDT, CDR2 YYEEEE. The CDR3 totals 13 residues. The CDR3 is CASSPPGTRGAFF. CDR3 sequence (DNA): TGTGCCAGCAGCCCCCCGGGGACCCGGGGAGCTTTCTTT.

This clone has just a few counts. An end of the junction differs from the germline gene, which may be a read error. The gene calls are TRBV5-6 and TRBJ2-7; D ambiguous. The CDR3 has 11 amino acids. Germline-derived CDR1 and CDR2 are SGHDT and YYEEEE. The CDR3 protein is CASSFMTRLDF. CDR3 DNA sequence: TGTGCCAGCAGCTTCATGACCCGTTTGGACTTC.

The rearrangement links TRBV7-2 to TRBJ2-7, with 11 bases identical to TRBD1. This CDR3 has 17 amino acids. V shed 3 bases, J shed 1 base, and the junction held 8 bases outside the gene matches. From germline, CDR1 is SGHTA and CDR2 FQGNSA. CDR3 bases: TGTGCCAGCAGCTTGGGCCGGACAGGGGGCGCATCCTACGAGCAGTACTTC. Encoded protein: CASSLGRTGGASYEQYF.

The rearrangement links TRBV20-1 to TRBJ2-3, with 9 positions matching TRBD1. V lost 5 bases to trimming and J lost 14 bases; unmatched junction nucleotides: 8. In germline, CDR1 is DFQATT, CDR2 SNEGSKA (reference sequence). The CDR3 sequence is 11 residues long. CDR3 sequence: CSALRDRDRYF. The CDR3 DNA reads TGCAGTGCTTTACGGGACAGGGATAGGTATTTT.

V usage is TRBV5-6 and J usage is TRBJ1-2, with TRBD1 identical over 8 bases. The V and J ends lost 0 bases and 8 bases, in that order; junction bases with no gene match: 3. Per the germline V gene, CDR1 is SGHDT and CDR2 is YYEEEE. The CDR3 consists of 13 residues. CDR3 sequence reads: CASSLGQGIGYTF. CDR3 DNA: TGTGCCAGCAGCTTGGGACAGGGGATAGGCTACACCTTC.

The chain couples TRBV4-1 to TRBJ1-6, with 7 bases that match TRBD1. The trim removed 1 base at V and 10 bases at J, leaving 7 bases unmatched. The CDR3 length is 15 residues. From germline, CDR1 is MGHRA and CDR2 YSYEKL. The chain's CDR3 is CASSQVVRGNSPLHF. DNA of the CDR3: TGCGCCAGCAGCCAAGTCGTCAGGGGGAACTCACCCCTCCACTTT.

This chain links TRBV4-1 with TRBJ1-3; no firm D call. The germline V gene encodes CDR1 MGHRA and CDR2 YSYEKL. With 0 bases removed from V and 6 bases from J, the gap between germline ends came to 12 bases. The CDR3 sequence is 15 residues long. CDR3 in amino acids: CASSQEARQPNTIYF. In nucleotides, the CDR3 is TGCGCCAGCAGCCAAGAGGCCAGGCAGCCAAACACCATATATTTT.

V gene TRBV5-1 combines with J gene TRBJ2-7; 7 nucleotides match TRBD2. V lost 2 bases, J lost 5 bases, and 13 bases stayed unmatched. This CDR3 has 16 residues. Germline V gene lookup returns CDR1 SGHRS and CDR2 YFSETQ. Here the CDR3 reads CASSFSGGRGVDEQYF. The DNA of the CDR3 is TGCGCCAGCAGCTTCTCAGGAGGGAGGGGAGTAGACGAGCAGTACTTC. Combining the CDR3 with reference TRBV5-1 and TRBJ2-7 gives the whole variable domain KAGVTQTPRYLIKTRGQQVTLSCSPISGHRSVSWYQQTPGQGLQFLFEYFSETQRNKGNFPGRFSGRQFSNSRSEMNVSTLELGDSALYLCASSFSGGRGVDEQYFGPGTRLTVT.

J is TRBJ2-7 and V is TRBV29-1; D is perhaps TRBD1 or TRBD2 (5 bases each). Germline lookup yields CDR1 SQVTM and CDR2 ANQGSEA. The V and J ends lost 6 bases and 0 bases respectively, with 12 bases between them. CDR3 length: 13 residues. CDR3 coding DNA: TGCAGCGTCCGGGACCTTAGCTCCTACGAGCAGTACTTC. This codes for CSVRDLSSYEQYF.

The V gene is TRBV13, the J gene TRBJ2-5; D may match TRBD1 or TRBD2 (5 bases each). The CDR3 extends over 19 amino acids. Trimming stripped 6 bases from V and 6 bases from J, with 32 bases between. The germline CDR1 and CDR2 sequences are PRHDT and FYEKMQ (reference sequence). The CDR3 coding sequence is TGTGCCAGCAGTCCTCGGAATGTTCCCCGATGGGGGATTAAAAAGACCCAGTACTTC. Translated: CASSPRNVPRWGIKKTQYF.

This chain uses TRBV7-2 with TRBJ2-5; 9 bases map to TRBD2. V lost 3 bases to trimming and J lost 1 base; unmatched junction nucleotides: 6. Germline CDR1 reads SGHTA; CDR2 reads FQGNSA. CDR3 length equals 16 residues. This CDR3 reads CASSFGGLAPQETQYF. CDR3 sequence (DNA): TGTGCCAGCAGCTTTGGGGGACTAGCCCCCCAAGAGACCCAGTACTTC.

The chain is built from TRBV5-4 and TRBJ2-2, with D perhaps TRBD1 (5 bases). Trimming shortened V by 4 bases and J by 4 bases, and 20 bases separated the two germline ends. CDR3 size: 17 residues. Germline CDR1 reads SGHNT; CDR2 reads YYREEE (reference sequence). CDR3 sequence (DNA): TGTGCCAGCAGCCGACTGGACATAAGTATTACCACCGGGGAGCTGTTTTTT. It is translated as CASSRLDISITTGELFF. The entire variable domain, with the rest obtained from reference TRBV5-4 and TRBJ2-2, is as follows: ETGVTQSPTHLIKTRGQQVTLRCSSQSGHNTVSWYQQALGQGPQFIFQYYREEENGRGNFPPRFSGLQFPNYSSELNVNALELDDSALYLCASSRLDISITTGELFFGEGSRLTVL.

The rearrangement joins TRBV5-4 to TRBJ1-1; 7 bases agree with TRBD1. The CDR3 sequence is 14 residues long. Trimming cost V 1 base and J 5 bases; bases outside gene matches: 5. Germline CDR1 is SGHNT and CDR2 is YYREEE (reference sequence). CDR3: CASSLRAGGTEAFF. CDR3 in DNA: TGTGCCAGCAGCTTGCGTGCAGGGGGTACTGAAGCTTTCTTT.

This clone appeared a single time. The V call is TRBV7-2, the J call TRBJ2-5, with TRBD2 matching 11 bases. CDR3 length: 16 residues. Germline V gene data show CDR1 as SGHTA and CDR2 as FQGNSA. The ends lost 5 bases at V and 1 base at J; junction bases unmatched: 6. CDR3 in DNA: TGTGCCAGCAGCGTCGGACTAGCGGGCTTCCAAGAGACCCAGTACTTC. Translation gives CASSVGLAGFQETQYF.

V gene TRBV28 combines with J gene TRBJ2-7, with unresolved D. V was cut by 6 bases and J by 3 bases, with 9 bases left in between. This CDR3 has 12 amino acids. Germline CDR1 and CDR2: MDHEN and SYDVKM. The CDR3 region is CASRNGNYEQYF. Written as DNA, the CDR3 is TGTGCCAGCAGGAATGGAAACTACGAGCAGTACTTC. Based on the CDR3 plus reference TRBV28 and TRBJ2-7, the full variable domain is DVKVTQSSRYLVKRTGEKVFLECVQDMDHENMFWYRQDPGLGLRLIYFSYDVKMKEKGDIPEGYSVSREKKERFSLILESASTNQTSMYLCASRNGNYEQYFGPGTRLTVT.